These 23 T cell receptor beta chains share one sample of origin, sequenced in a study of OX40 agonist ivuxolimab in advanced cancers. Sequenced by immunoSEQ multiplex PCR; TCRdb stores in-frame clones only, minus some. In the table there are about 48,000 clones, around 84% of which are singletons. The starting material was CD4+ or CD8+ T cells sorted from blood, obtained in a trial of the OX40 agonist ivuxolimab. Source of these receptors: an adult with an advanced solid tumor such as melanoma, head and neck, liver or kidney cancer.

The rearrangement uses TRBV6-1 and TRBJ1-5, with 9 bases lining up with TRBD1. The CDR3 is 15 amino acids. V shed 3 bases, J shed 5 bases, and the junction held 5 bases outside the gene matches. CDR1 is MNHNS and CDR2 is SASEGT in the germline V gene. CDR3 region: CASSEGQGLYQPQHF. The CDR3, as DNA: TGTGCCAGCAGTGAGGGACAGGGTTTATATCAGCCCCAGCATTTT.

The chain employs TRBV16 and TRBJ1-5; 8 bases line up with TRBD1. V shed 6 bases and J 4 bases; nucleotides not matched to a gene: 11. This CDR3 contains 16 residues. CDR1 KGHSY and CDR2 FQNENV come from the germline V gene. The CDR3 protein is CASSPPGTGLNQPQHF. CDR3 DNA sequence: TGTGCCAGCAGTCCTCCCGGGACAGGTTTGAATCAGCCCCAGCATTTT.

The rearrangement joins TRBV11-2 to TRBJ2-1, with D possibly matching TRBD2 (5 bases). The V and J ends lost 1 base and 4 bases respectively, with 8 bases between them. This CDR3 has 14 residues. CDR1 is SGHAT, CDR2 FQNNGV, per germline. This chain's CDR3 is CASSLGSGYNEQFF. The CDR3 region has the DNA TGTGCCAGCAGCTTAGGATCGGGGTACAATGAGCAGTTCTTC.

CDR3 region: CASRGETSALRGATGELFF. CDR3 nucleotides: TGTGCCAGCAGAGGCGAGACTAGCGCCCTTAGAGGGGCCACCGGGGAGCTGTTTTTT. The chain couples TRBV2 to TRBJ2-2; 8 bases line up with TRBD2. The CDR3 is made up of 19 amino acids. Per germline, CDR1 SNHLY and CDR2 FYNNEI. J gave up 4 bases and V 6 bases, and 19 bases lay outside the gene matches.

This clone was seen once. The rearrangement links TRBV6-6 to TRBJ2-5; D unresolved. CDR1 and CDR2 from the germline V gene are MNHNY and SVGAGI (reference sequence). V lost 6 bases and J lost 5, with 10 bases in between. This CDR3 contains 12 residues. Here the CDR3 reads CASRTTRETQYF. CDR3 DNA sequence: TGTGCCAGCAGGACCACCAGGGAGACCCAGTACTTC.

This clone has a single count. Mismatch with germline at one junction end may stem from a read error. The rearrangement joins TRBV30 to TRBJ2-5; 14 bases are a match to TRBD2. Germline V gene lookup returns CDR1 GTSNPN and CDR2 SVGIG (reference sequence). CDR3 length: 15 residues. The CDR3 sequence is CAWSVWGLAGEAQYF. Written as DNA, the CDR3 is TGTGCCTGGAGTGTTTGGGGACTAGCGGGAGAGGCCCAGTACTTC.

Comments on this clone: Additional DNA sequences in this sample encode the identical CDR3. The chain recombines TRBV19 with TRBJ2-5; D tentatively fits TRBD1 or TRBD2 (6 bases each). The CDR3 has 14 residues. Germline-derived CDR1 and CDR2 are LNHDA and SQIVND (reference sequence). Trimming shortened V by 2 bases and J by 1 base, and 8 bases separated the two germline ends. CDR3 amino acids: CASSIRGRQETQYF. In DNA form, the CDR3 reads TGTGCCAGTAGTATACGGGGGCGCCAAGAGACCCAGTACTTC.

The CDR3 DNA reads TGTGCCAGTAGTATAGATGGGGGGACCACTGAAGCTTTCTTT. The encoded protein is CASSIDGGTTEAFF. The chain carries TRBV19 and TRBJ1-1; possible D gene TRBD1, 5 bases. Deletions cut 0 bases from V and 4 bases from J, with 9 bases between. CDR1 and CDR2 from the germline V gene are LNHDA and SQIVND (reference sequence). The CDR3 runs to 14 residues.

The rearrangement links TRBV4-2 to TRBJ1-1; D is unclear. Germline V CDR1 and CDR2: LGHNA, YNFKEQ. This CDR3 has 14 residues. With 4 bases removed from V and 1 base from J, the gap between germline ends came to 10 bases. CDR3 nucleotides: TGTGCCAGCAGCCCAGGACTTCAGAACACTGAAGCTTTCTTT. Its protein product is CASSPGLQNTEAFF.

The rearrangement joins TRBV5-1 to TRBJ2-3; 7 bases are shared with TRBD1. V shed 4 bases and J 1 base; nucleotides not matched to a gene: 3. The CDR3 totals 14 residues. The germline V gene has CDR1 SGHRS and CDR2 YFSETQ. CDR3: CASSIQGGTDTQYF. The CDR3 nucleotides are TGCGCCAGCAGCATCCAGGGGGGCACAGATACGCAGTATTTT.

The rearrangement links TRBV30 to TRBJ1-1, with a weak D call TRBD1 (6 bases). There are 14 residues in the CDR3. The germline V and J ends were trimmed by 2 bases and 7 bases, with 17 bases remaining between them. CDR1 is GTSNPN and CDR2 is SVGIG in the germline V gene (reference sequence). The chain's CDR3 is CAWSRAGAVDEAFF. The CDR3 DNA is TGTGCCTGGAGTCGGGCAGGGGCCGTTGATGAAGCTTTCTTT.

This chain uses TRBV4-1 with TRBJ2-5, with D tentatively TRBD2 (6 bases). The J call may be wrong; the DNA end is better matched by TRBJ2-7. Germline V gene data show CDR1 as MGHRA and CDR2 as YSYEKL. The CDR3 covers 15 residues. As DNA, the CDR3 is TGCGCCAGCAGCCCCACTAGCTCTATCTCCTACGAGCAGTACTTC. Encoded protein: CASSPTSSISYEQYF.

This clone was seen just once. V gene TRBV19 combines with J gene TRBJ1-5; 7 nucleotides match TRBD1. V lost 4 bases to trimming and J lost 4 bases; unmatched junction nucleotides: 7. The V gene's germline CDR1 is LNHDA and CDR2 SQIVND (reference sequence). This CDR3 has 15 amino acids. The CDR3 nucleotides read TGTGCCAGTAGTACCCAACCAGGGGGAAATCAGCCCCAGCATTTT. It translates to CASSTQPGGNQPQHF.

The chain recombines TRBV2 with TRBJ2-2; no clear D gene. Germline V gene lookup returns CDR1 SNHLY and CDR2 FYNNEI. The CDR3 has 15 residues. V dropped 3 bases and J dropped 0 bases, with 8 bases sitting between them. This CDR3 is CASSERQPNTGELFF. The CDR3 region has the DNA TGTGCCAGCAGTGAGCGGCAGCCGAACACCGGGGAGCTGTTTTTT.

In this sample, this clone turned up a few times. V usage is TRBV9 and J usage is TRBJ1-5, with D unclear. This CDR3 spans 13 amino acids. Per germline, CDR1 SGDLS and CDR2 YYNGEE. Trimming took 4 bases from V and 5 from J, leaving 10 bases between them. DNA of the CDR3: TGTGCCAGCAGCCCAAATCCCGATCAGCCCCAGCATTTT. This encodes CASSPNPDQPQHF.

The V and J genes are TRBV28 and TRBJ2-1, with 15 bases fitting TRBD2. J lost 0 bases, V lost 4 bases, and 10 bases had no gene match. CDR3 size: 20 residues. Germline V CDR1 and CDR2: MDHEN, SYDVKM. For the CDR3, the DNA is TGTGCCAGCAGTTCTAATCCGGGACTAGCGGGAGGCCACTCCTACAATGAGCAGTTCTTC. Amino acids: CASSSNPGLAGGHSYNEQFF.

This clone was counted a single time. V gene TRBV6-1 combines with J gene TRBJ1-6, with a tentative D call TRBD1 (5 bases). CDR1 and CDR2 (germline): MNHNS, SASEGT. The V gene lost 4 bases and the J gene lost 7 bases, with 11 bases spanning the gap. The CDR3 is 14 amino acids. For the CDR3, the DNA is TGTGCCAGCAGTGCATCCCGGGGGAATTCACCCCTCCACTTT. Amino acids: CASSASRGNSPLHF.

This chain uses TRBV7-2 with TRBJ2-7, with D perhaps TRBD2 (6 bases). Germline CDR1 is SGHTA and CDR2 is FQGNSA. V was shortened by 7 bases and J by 3 bases, with 16 bases between the two germline ends. The CDR3 is 14 residues long. The CDR3 is CASTLLGGYYEQYF. The CDR3 DNA sequence: TGTGCCAGCACCCTGCTTGGAGGGTACTACGAGCAGTACTTC.

The CDR3 bases are TGTGCCTGGGGCAGACAGGGACGGACTGAAGCTTTCTTT. Translating gives CAWGRQGRTEAFF. This chain connects TRBV30 to TRBJ1-1, with 7 nucleotides matching TRBD1. Germline CDR1 is GTSNPN and CDR2 is SVGIG (reference sequence). This CDR3 has 13 amino acids. V lost 5 bases, J lost 5 bases, and 8 bases stayed unmatched.

The chain joins TRBV21-1 to TRBJ1-2. TRBV21-1 has pseudogene status. The CDR3 runs 16 residues. CDR3 protein: CASSKYRGGRIYGYTF. The CDR3 DNA reads TGTGCCAGCAGCAAATACAGGGGAGGGCGGATATATGGCTACACCTTC.

This clone was picked up one time. This chain links TRBV10-3 with TRBJ2-6, with TRBD1 matching over 7 bases. CDR1 and CDR2 (germline): ENHRY, SYGVKD. There are 18 residues in the CDR3. Trimming removed 3 bases from V and 0 bases from J; junction bases left unmatched: 8. As DNA, the CDR3 is TGTGCCATCAGTGACACACAGGGGATCAGCTCTGGGGCCAACGTCCTGACTTTC. Amino acids: CAISDTQGISSGANVLTF.

V and J are TRBV18 and TRBJ1-3, with D hard to call. Germline values: CDR1 KGHSH, CDR2 LQKENI. Trimming stripped 0 bases from V and 2 bases from J, with 8 bases between. The CDR3 runs 15 residues. The chain's CDR3 is CASSPPSTPGNTIYF. CDR3 nucleotides: TGTGCCAGCTCACCACCGAGTACACCTGGAAACACCATATATTTT.

The chain employs TRBV10-3 and TRBJ2-5; D remains ambiguous. This CDR3 region has 14 residues. The germline V gene has CDR1 ENHRY and CDR2 SYGVKD. V was clipped by 7 bases and J by 2 bases, with 14 bases between them. The CDR3 sequence: CAIKAGPNQETQYF. The CDR3, as DNA: TGTGCCATCAAAGCCGGGCCAAATCAAGAGACCCAGTACTTC.